This T cell receptor (beta chain) originates from a study of CD8 T cells in ankylosing spondylitis. The study, taken as a whole, reports: Blood from ankylosing spondylitis patients appeared to carry a characteristic roughly 8-variant TCR beta motif. In the blood and synovial fluid of reactive arthritis, some motif variants had been previously reported.

This clonotype showed up just a few times. Antigen: not known. J gave up 3 bases and V 2 bases, and 8 bases lay outside the gene matches. This CDR3 spans 15 amino acids. From germline, CDR1 is SGHRS and CDR2 YFSETQ. One entry per CDR3 protein results from TCRdb running MiXCR on the 5' RACE reads. The repertoire consists of roughly 130,000 distinct CDR3 sequences, with roughly 8% occurring once and the leading ten covering more than 7%. The clonotype originates from a male donor with ankylosing spondylitis. The chain joins TRBV5-1 to TRBJ2-7; 7 nucleotides match TRBD1. Input material: synovial fluid, either unsorted or a sorted T cell fraction (not recorded which). CDR3 nucleotide sequence: TGCGCCAGCAGCTTTGGCGGACAGGTCCTCTACGAGCAGTACTTC. Protein product: CASSFGGQVLYEQYF.